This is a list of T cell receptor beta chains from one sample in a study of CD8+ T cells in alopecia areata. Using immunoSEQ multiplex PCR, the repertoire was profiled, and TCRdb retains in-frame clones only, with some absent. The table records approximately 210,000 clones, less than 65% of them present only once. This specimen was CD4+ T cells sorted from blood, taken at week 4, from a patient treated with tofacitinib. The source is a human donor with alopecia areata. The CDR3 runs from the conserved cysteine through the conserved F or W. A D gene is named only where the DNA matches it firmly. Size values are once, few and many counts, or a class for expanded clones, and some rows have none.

CDR3 protein: CASSEGLRETQYF
CDR3 DNA: TGTGCCAGCAGTGAAGGACTAAGAGAGACCCAGTACTTC
V gene: TRBV6-1
D gene: -
J gene: TRBJ2-5
clone size: few
CDR3 length: 13

CDR3 protein: CASSHQDTQYF
CDR3 DNA: TGCGCCAGCAGCCACCAAGATACGCAGTATTTT
V gene: TRBV4-3
D gene: -
J gene: TRBJ2-3
clone size: -
CDR3 length: 11

CDR3 protein: CATPNSGATNTGELFF
CDR3 DNA: TGTGCCACCCCAAATAGCGGGGCAACGAACACCGGGGAGCTGTTTTTT
V gene: TRBV7-9
D gene: TRBD2
J gene: TRBJ2-2
clone size: few
CDR3 length: 16

CDR3 protein: CASSYGPSSYNEQFF
CDR3 DNA: TGTGCCAGCAGTTATGGACCAAGCTCCTACAATGAGCAGTTCTTC
V gene: TRBV2
D gene: -
J gene: TRBJ2-1
clone size: -
CDR3 length: 15

CDR3 protein: CSVEGQGGANVLTF
CDR3 DNA: TGCAGCGTTGAAGGGCAAGGTGGGGCCAACGTCCTGACTTTC
V gene: TRBV29-1
D gene: -
J gene: TRBJ2-6
clone size: few
CDR3 length: 14

CDR3 protein: CASQEGQSYNEQFF
CDR3 DNA: TGTGCCAGCCAAGAGGGACAGTCTTACAATGAGCAGTTCTTC
V gene: TRBV2
D gene: TRBD1
J gene: TRBJ2-1
clone size: few
CDR3 length: 14

CDR3 protein: CASSQQGQISPLHF
CDR3 DNA: TGCGCCAGCAGCCAACAGGGACAGATTTCACCCCTCCACTTT
V gene: TRBV4-1
D gene: TRBD1
J gene: TRBJ1-6
clone size: few
CDR3 length: 14

CDR3 protein: CASSRTPGLGGELFF
CDR3 DNA: TGTGCCAGCAGCCGAACTCCCGGACTAGGCGGGGAGCTGTTTTTT
V gene: TRBV7-9
D gene: TRBD2
J gene: TRBJ2-2
clone size: -
CDR3 length: 15

CDR3 protein: CASSPEWMNTEAFF
CDR3 DNA: TGTGCCAGTAGCCCAGAGTGGATGAACACTGAAGCTTTCTTT
V gene: TRBV19
D gene: -
J gene: TRBJ1-1
clone size: -
CDR3 length: 14

CDR3 protein: CASSLKIPGEDTQYF
CDR3 DNA: TGCGCCAGCAGCTTGAAAATCCCCGGAGAGGATACGCAGTATTTT
V gene: TRBV5-1
D gene: -
J gene: TRBJ2-3
clone size: few
CDR3 length: 15

CDR3 protein: CASSLEGRRETQYF
CDR3 DNA: TGCGCCAGCAGCTTGGAGGGCAGAAGAGAGACCCAGTACTTC
V gene: TRBV5-1
D gene: -
J gene: TRBJ2-5
clone size: -
CDR3 length: 14

CDR3 protein: CASSPGQVSTEAFF
CDR3 DNA: TGCGCCAGCAGCCCCGGACAGGTTTCCACTGAAGCTTTCTTT
V gene: TRBV5-1
D gene: TRBD1
J gene: TRBJ1-1
clone size: -
CDR3 length: 14

CDR3 protein: CASSLTRGGGTDTQYF
CDR3 DNA: TGTGCCAGCTCGCTAACGAGGGGAGGAGGAACAGATACGCAGTATTTT
V gene: TRBV18
D gene: -
J gene: TRBJ2-3
clone size: -
CDR3 length: 16

CDR3 protein: CSIITGMAQHF
CDR3 DNA: TGCAGCATAATAACAGGGATGGCCCAGCATTTT
V gene: TRBV29-1
D gene: -
J gene: TRBJ1-5
clone size: -
CDR3 length: 11

CDR3 protein: CASSRRGHYNSPLHF
CDR3 DNA: TGTGCCAGCAGTCGCAGGGGGCACTATAATTCACCCCTCCACTTT
V gene: TRBV27
D gene: TRBD1
J gene: TRBJ1-6
clone size: -
CDR3 length: 15

CDR3 protein: CASSPGPLAFSGANVLTF
CDR3 DNA: TGCGCCAGCAGCCCGGGGCCCCTCGCATTTTCTGGGGCCAACGTCCTGACTTTC
V gene: TRBV4-3
D gene: -
J gene: TRBJ2-6
clone size: -
CDR3 length: 18

CDR3 protein: CAWSRLGGEQYF
CDR3 DNA: TGTGCCTGGAGTCGGCTCGGGGGAGAGCAGTACTTC
V gene: TRBV30
D gene: -
J gene: TRBJ2-7
clone size: -
CDR3 length: 12

CDR3 protein: CASSGVGAGGGELFF
CDR3 DNA: TGTGCCAGCAGCGGAGTGGGAGCGGGAGGGGGGGAGCTGTTTTTT
V gene: TRBV6-5
D gene: TRBD2
J gene: TRBJ2-2
clone size: -
CDR3 length: 15

CDR3 protein: CSVGTVLTGELFF
CDR3 DNA: TGCAGCGTCGGGACAGTGCTCACCGGGGAGCTGTTTTTT
V gene: TRBV29-1
D gene: TRBD1
J gene: TRBJ2-2
clone size: -
CDR3 length: 13

CDR3 protein: CASSQGVRQKKNIQYF
CDR3 DNA: TGCGCCAGCAGTCAAGGCGTCCGACAGAAGAAAAACATTCAGTACTTC
V gene: TRBV23-1
D gene: -
J gene: TRBJ2-4
clone size: -
CDR3 length: 16

CDR3 protein: CASSLSGGRTDTQYF
CDR3 DNA: TGTGCCAGCAGTCTGAGCGGGGGGAGGACAGATACGCAGTATTTT
V gene: TRBV6-5
D gene: TRBD2
J gene: TRBJ2-3
clone size: -
CDR3 length: 15

CDR3 protein: CASSLGWTGNQPQHF
CDR3 DNA: TGTGCCAGCAGCTTAGGATGGACAGGGAATCAGCCCCAGCATTTT
V gene: TRBV7-9
D gene: TRBD1
J gene: TRBJ1-5
clone size: -
CDR3 length: 15